This entry describes one T cell receptor beta chain. Participant age was roughly 18 to 89 years, and participants resided in 25 or so US areas. This CDR3 comprises 15 residues. Trimming pared 1 base from V and 7 bases from J, leaving 17 bases between. The germline V gene has CDR1 LNHDA and CDR2 SQIVND (reference sequence). Original processing methods: Using reference gene primer amplification, nucleated cell counts were estimated. Sequencing used immunoSEQ multiplex PCR; TCRdb keeps in-frame clones, though not all of them. Clonal size and the V and J genes are those of that table, whereas D and trimming came from the DNA. The sample lists approximately 210,000 clones; around 86% were seen once. This sample stems from a study of blood T cell repertoires in COVID-19.

The J gene is TRBJ2-7, the V gene TRBV19; D possibly corresponds to TRBD2 (5 bases). Sequenced sample: PBMCs or T cells enriched from blood (not recorded which). The sequence was obtained from a woman in her forties or fifties with acute COVID-19. The CDR3: CASSIVGSGMREQYF. CDR3 coding DNA: TGTGCCAGTAGTATAGTCGGGTCCGGGATGAGGGAGCAGTACTTC.